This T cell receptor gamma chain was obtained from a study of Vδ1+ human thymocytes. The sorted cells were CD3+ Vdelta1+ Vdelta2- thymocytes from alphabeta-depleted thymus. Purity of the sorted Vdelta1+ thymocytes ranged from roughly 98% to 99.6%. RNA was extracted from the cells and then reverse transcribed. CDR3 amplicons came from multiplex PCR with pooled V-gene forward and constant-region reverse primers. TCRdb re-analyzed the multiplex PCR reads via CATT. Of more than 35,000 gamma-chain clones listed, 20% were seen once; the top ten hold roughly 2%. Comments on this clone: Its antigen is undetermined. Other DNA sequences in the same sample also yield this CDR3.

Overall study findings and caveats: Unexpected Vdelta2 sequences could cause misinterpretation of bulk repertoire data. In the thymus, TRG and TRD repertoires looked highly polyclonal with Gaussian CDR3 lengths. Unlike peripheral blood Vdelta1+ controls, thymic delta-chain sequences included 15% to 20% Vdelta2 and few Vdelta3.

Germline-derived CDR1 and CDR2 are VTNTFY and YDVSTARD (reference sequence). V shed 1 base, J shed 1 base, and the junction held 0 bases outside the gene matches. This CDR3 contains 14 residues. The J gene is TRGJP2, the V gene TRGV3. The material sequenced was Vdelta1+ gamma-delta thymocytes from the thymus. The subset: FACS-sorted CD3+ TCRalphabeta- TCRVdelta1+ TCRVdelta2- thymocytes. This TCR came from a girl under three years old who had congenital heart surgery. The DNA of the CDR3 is TGTGCCACCTGGGACAGTAGTAGTGATTGGATCAAGACGTTT. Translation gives CATWDSSSDWIKTF.